Each of the 4 T cell receptor beta chains below was sequenced from the same sample in a study of T cell responses to AZD1222 COVID-19 vaccine. The assay was immunoSEQ multiplex PCR, and TCRdb's table has in-frame clones only and misses some. The sample gives 180,000 or so clones, around 88% of which show up once; approximately 7.7% is in the top ten. The specimen was peripheral blood, collected on day 0 of AZD1222 vaccination. These receptors originate from an adult in good health.

The chain combines TRBV6-2 or TRBV6-3 with TRBJ1-1; D unresolved. The germline CDR1 and CDR2 sequences are MNHEY and SVGEGT. The CDR3 length is 13 residues. V lost 2 bases to trimming and J lost 0 bases, with 4 bases between them. CDR3 region: CASSYPVNTEAFF. The CDR3 bases are TGTGCCAGCAGTTACCCGGTGAACACTGAAGCTTTCTTT.

This clone was recorded only once. Written as DNA, the CDR3 is TGCGCCAGCAGCTTGGGGCAAGGGCCCGAAAAACTGTTTTTT. This sequence encodes CASSLGQGPEKLFF. The chain combines TRBV5-1 with TRBJ1-4; D is unresolved. Looked up from germline, CDR1 is SGHRS and CDR2 is YFSETQ. V lost 0 bases, J lost 8 bases, and 11 bases lay in between. This CDR3 has 14 amino acids.

The V gene is TRBV19, the J gene TRBJ1-2; D perhaps matches TRBD1 (5 bases). The V end was cut by 3 bases, the J end by 0 bases, with 8 bases between. Per the germline V gene, CDR1 is LNHDA and CDR2 is SQIVND (reference sequence). This CDR3 region has 14 residues. Written as DNA, the CDR3 is TGTGCCAGTAGTATGAAGGGGACTAACTATGGCTACACCTTC. Amino acids: CASSMKGTNYGYTF. Combining the CDR3 with reference TRBV19 and TRBJ1-2 gives the whole variable domain DGGITQSPKYLFRKEGQNVTLSCEQNLNHDAMYWYRQDPGQGLRLIYYSQIVNDFQKGDIAEGYSVSREKKESFPLTVTSAQKNPTAFYLCASSMKGTNYGYTFGSGTRLTVV.

The CDR3 bases are TGTGCCAGCAGTCAAAACCCCGGGGGCGGCCGCCACGAGCAGTACTTC. Translated, it gives CASSQNPGGGRHEQYF. This chain connects TRBV2 to TRBJ2-7; either TRBD1 or TRBD2 may fit D (6 bases each). Trimming left V 5 bases short and J 5 bases short, with 22 bases between. The CDR3 length is 16 residues. Germline lookup yields CDR1 SNHLY and CDR2 FYNNEI.